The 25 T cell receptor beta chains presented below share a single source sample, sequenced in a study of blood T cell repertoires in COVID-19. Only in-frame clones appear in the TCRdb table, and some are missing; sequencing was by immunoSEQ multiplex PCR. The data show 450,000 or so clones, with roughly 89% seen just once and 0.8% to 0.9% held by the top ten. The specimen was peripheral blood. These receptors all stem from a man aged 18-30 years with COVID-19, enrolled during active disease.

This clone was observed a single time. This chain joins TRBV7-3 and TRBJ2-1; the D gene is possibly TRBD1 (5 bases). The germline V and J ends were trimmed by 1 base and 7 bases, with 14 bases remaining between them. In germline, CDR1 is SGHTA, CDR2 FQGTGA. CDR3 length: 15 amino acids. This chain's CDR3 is CASSLIGQGSNEQFF. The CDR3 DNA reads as TGTGCCAGCAGCTTAATCGGTCAGGGCTCGAATGAGCAGTTCTTC.

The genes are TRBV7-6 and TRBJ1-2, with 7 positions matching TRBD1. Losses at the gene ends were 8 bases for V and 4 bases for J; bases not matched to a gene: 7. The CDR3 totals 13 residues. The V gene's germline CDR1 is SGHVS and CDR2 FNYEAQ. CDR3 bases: TGTGCCAGCTACAGGGGATTAAGCTATGGCTACACCTTC. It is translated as CASYRGLSYGYTF.

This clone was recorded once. DNA of the CDR3: TGTGCCAGCAGCTTAGAGGCCAGGGATGGCTACACCTTC. This translates into CASSLEARDGYTF. This sequence joins TRBV11-3 and TRBJ1-2; the D gene is possibly TRBD1 (5 bases). This CDR3 comprises 13 residues. Germline V gene lookup returns CDR1 SGHNT and CDR2 YENEEA. V was cut by 0 bases and J by 6 bases, with 8 bases left in between.

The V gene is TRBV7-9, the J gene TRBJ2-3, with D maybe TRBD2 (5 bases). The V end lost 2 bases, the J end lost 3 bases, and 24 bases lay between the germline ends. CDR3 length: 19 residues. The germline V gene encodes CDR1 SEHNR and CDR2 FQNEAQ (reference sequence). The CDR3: CASSLTRSIFGEWTDTQYF. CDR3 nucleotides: TGTGCCAGCAGCTTAACTAGGTCTATTTTTGGGGAATGGACAGATACGCAGTATTTT.

The CDR3 DNA sequence: TGTGCCAGCAGCCAATACAGGGTCAATCAGCCCCAGCATTTT. This sequence encodes CASSQYRVNQPQHF. V usage is TRBV27 and J usage is TRBJ1-5; possibly TRBD1 for D (6 bases). Germline CDR1 MNHEY, CDR2 SMNVEV (reference sequence). With 6 bases removed from V and 3 bases from J, the gap between germline ends came to 12 bases. CDR3 length: 14 residues.

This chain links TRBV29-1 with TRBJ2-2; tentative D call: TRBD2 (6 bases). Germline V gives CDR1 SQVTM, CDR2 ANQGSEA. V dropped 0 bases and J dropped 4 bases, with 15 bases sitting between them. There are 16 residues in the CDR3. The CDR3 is CSVEDFGTSFTGELFF. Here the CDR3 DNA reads TGCAGCGTTGAAGATTTTGGTACTAGCTTCACCGGGGAGCTGTTTTTT.

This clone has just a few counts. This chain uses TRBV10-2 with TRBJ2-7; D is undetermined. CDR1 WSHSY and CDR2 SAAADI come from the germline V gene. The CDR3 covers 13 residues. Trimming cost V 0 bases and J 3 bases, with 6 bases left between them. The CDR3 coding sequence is TGCGCCAGCAGTGAGTCGAACGGCTACGAGCAGTACTTC. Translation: CASSESNGYEQYF.

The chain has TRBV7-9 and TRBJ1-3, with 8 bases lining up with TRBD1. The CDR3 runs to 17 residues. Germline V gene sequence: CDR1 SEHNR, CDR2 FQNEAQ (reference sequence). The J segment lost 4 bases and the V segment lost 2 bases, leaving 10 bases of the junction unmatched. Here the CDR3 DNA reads TGTGCCAGCAGCTTAACGACCCAGGGGGCGCGCGGAAACACCATATATTTT. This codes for CASSLTTQGARGNTIYF.

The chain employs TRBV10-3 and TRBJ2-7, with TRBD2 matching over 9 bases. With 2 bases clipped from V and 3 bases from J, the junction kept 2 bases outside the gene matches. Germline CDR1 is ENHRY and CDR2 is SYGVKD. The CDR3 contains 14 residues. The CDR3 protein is CAISEVAGVYEQYF. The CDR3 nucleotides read TGTGCCATCAGTGAGGTAGCGGGAGTCTACGAGCAGTACTTC.

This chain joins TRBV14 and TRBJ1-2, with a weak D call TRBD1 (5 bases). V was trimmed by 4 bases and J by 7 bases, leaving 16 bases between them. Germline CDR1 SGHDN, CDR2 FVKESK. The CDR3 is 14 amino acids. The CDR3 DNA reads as TGTGCCAGCAGCCCCGGTGGCAGGGTACGTGGCTACACCTTC. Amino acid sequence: CASSPGGRVRGYTF.

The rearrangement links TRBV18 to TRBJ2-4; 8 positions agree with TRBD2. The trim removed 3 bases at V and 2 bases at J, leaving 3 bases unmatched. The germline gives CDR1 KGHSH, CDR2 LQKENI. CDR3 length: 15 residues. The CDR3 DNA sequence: TGTGCCAGCTCACCGTCGGGGGGGCCCAAAAACATTCAGTACTTC. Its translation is CASSPSGGPKNIQYF.

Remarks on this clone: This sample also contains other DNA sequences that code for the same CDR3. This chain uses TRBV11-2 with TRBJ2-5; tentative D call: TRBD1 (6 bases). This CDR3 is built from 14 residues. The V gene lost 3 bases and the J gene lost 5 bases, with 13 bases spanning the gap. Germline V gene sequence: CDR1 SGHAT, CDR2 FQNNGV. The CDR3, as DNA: TGTGCCAGCAGCTTTTCAGGGGCGGGTGAGACCCAGTACTTC. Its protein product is CASSFSGAGETQYF.

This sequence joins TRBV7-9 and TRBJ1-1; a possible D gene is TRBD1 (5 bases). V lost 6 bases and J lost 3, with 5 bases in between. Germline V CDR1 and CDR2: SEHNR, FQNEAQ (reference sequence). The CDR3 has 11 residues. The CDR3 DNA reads TGTGCCAGCAGAGGGGACACTGAAGCTTTCTTT. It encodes CASRGDTEAFF. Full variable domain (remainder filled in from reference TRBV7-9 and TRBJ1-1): DTGVSQNPRHKITKRGQNVTFRCDPISEHNRLYWYRQTLGQGPEFLTYFQNEAQLEKSRLLSDRFSAERPKGSFSTLEIQRTEQGDSAMYLCASRGDTEAFFGQGTRLTVV.

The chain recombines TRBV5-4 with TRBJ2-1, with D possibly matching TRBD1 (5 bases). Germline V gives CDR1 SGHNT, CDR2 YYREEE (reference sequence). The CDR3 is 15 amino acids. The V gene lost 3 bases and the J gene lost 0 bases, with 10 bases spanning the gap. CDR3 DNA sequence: TGTGCCAGCAGCTCAGGACATAGCTCCTACAATGAGCAGTTCTTC. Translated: CASSSGHSSYNEQFF. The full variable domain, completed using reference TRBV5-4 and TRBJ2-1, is ETGVTQSPTHLIKTRGQQVTLRCSSQSGHNTVSWYQQALGQGPQFIFQYYREEENGRGNFPPRFSGLQFPNYSSELNVNALELDDSALYLCASSSGHSSYNEQFFGPGTRLTVL.

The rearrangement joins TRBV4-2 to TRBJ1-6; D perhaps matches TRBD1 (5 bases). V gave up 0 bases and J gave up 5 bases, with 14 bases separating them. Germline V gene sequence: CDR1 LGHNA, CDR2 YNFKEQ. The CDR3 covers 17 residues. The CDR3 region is CASSQDSRGINNSPLHF. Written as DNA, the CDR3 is TGTGCCAGCAGCCAAGATTCAAGGGGTATAAATAATTCACCCCTCCACTTT.

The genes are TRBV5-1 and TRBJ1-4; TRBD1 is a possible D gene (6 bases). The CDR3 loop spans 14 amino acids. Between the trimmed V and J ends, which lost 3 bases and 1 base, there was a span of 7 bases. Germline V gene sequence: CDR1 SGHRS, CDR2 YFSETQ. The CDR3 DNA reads TGCGCCAGCAGCTCACAGGGAACTAATGAAAAACTGTTTTTT. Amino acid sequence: CASSSQGTNEKLFF.

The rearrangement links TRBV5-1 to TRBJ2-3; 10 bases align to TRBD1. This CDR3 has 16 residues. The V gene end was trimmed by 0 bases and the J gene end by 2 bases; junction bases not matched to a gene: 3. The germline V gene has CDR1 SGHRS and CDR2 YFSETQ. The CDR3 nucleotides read TGCGCCAGCAGCTTGGGCGGGACAGGGGTCACAGATACGCAGTATTTT. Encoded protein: CASSLGGTGVTDTQYF.

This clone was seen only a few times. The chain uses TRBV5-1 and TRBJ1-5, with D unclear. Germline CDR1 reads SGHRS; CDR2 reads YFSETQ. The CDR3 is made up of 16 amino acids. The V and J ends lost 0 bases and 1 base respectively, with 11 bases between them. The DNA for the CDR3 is TGCGCCAGCAGCTTGGGTCCCCGCGGGAGCAATCAGCCCCAGCATTTT. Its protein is CASSLGPRGSNQPQHF.

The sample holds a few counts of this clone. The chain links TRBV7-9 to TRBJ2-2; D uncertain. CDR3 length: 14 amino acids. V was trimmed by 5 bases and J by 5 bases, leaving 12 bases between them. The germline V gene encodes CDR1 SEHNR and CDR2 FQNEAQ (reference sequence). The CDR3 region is CASSPSTWTGELFF. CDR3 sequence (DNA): TGTGCCAGCAGCCCTAGTACGTGGACCGGGGAGCTGTTTTTT. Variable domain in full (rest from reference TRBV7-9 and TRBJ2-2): DTGVSQNPRHKITKRGQNVTFRCDPISEHNRLYWYRQTLGQGPEFLTYFQNEAQLEKSRLLSDRFSAERPKGSFSTLEIQRTEQGDSAMYLCASSPSTWTGELFFGEGSRLTVL.

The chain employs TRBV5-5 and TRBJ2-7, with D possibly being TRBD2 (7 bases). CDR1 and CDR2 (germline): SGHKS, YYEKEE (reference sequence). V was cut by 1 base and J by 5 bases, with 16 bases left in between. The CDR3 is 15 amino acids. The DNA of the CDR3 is TGTGCCAGCAGCTTGACCGCGGGGGCGGGAAACGAGCAGTACTTC. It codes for CASSLTAGAGNEQYF.

This CDR3 reads CASSQQGQETQYF. The CDR3 nucleotides read TGCGCCAGCTCACAACAGGGGCAAGAGACCCAGTACTTC. V and J are TRBV5-1 and TRBJ2-5; TRBD1 agrees at 7 bases. V was pared by 7 bases and J by 2 bases, with 5 bases of the junction left unmatched. Germline loops: CDR1 SGHRS, CDR2 YFSETQ. The CDR3 loop spans 13 amino acids.

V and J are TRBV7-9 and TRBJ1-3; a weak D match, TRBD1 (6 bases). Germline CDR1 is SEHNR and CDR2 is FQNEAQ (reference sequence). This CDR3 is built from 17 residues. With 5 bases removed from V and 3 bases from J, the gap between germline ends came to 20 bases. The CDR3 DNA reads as TGTGCCAGCAGCGAACCCCCGGGGCCCAGGGGTGGAAACACCATATATTTT. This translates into CASSEPPGPRGGNTIYF.

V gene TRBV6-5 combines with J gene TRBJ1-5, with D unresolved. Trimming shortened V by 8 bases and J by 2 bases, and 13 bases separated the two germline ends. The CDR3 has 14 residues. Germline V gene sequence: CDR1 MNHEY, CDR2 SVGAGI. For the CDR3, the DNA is TGTGCCAGCCGTAGCTCCGATGGCAATCAGCCCCAGCATTTT. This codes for CASRSSDGNQPQHF.

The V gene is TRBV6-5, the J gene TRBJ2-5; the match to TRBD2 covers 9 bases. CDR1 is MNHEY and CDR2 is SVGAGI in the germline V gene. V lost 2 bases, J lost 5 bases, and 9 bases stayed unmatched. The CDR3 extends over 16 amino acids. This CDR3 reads CASSYLAGGPGETQYF. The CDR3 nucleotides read TGTGCCAGCAGTTACCTCGCGGGAGGGCCAGGGGAGACCCAGTACTTC.

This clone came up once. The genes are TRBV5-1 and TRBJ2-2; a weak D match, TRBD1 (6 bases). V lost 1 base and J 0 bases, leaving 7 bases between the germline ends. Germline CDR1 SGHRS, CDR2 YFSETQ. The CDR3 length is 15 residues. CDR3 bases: TGCGCCAGCAGCTTGACAGGGCCGAACACCGGGGAGCTGTTTTTT. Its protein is CASSLTGPNTGELFF. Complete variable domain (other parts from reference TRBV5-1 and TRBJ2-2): KAGVTQTPRYLIKTRGQQVTLSCSPISGHRSVSWYQQTPGQGLQFLFEYFSETQRNKGNFPGRFSGRQFSNSRSEMNVSTLELGDSALYLCASSLTGPNTGELFFGEGSRLTVL.